These T cell receptor beta chains were read from a single sample in a study of blood T cell repertoires in COVID-19. Clones were read by immunoSEQ multiplex PCR, and TCRdb kept only the in-frame ones, dropping some. This table holds about 73,000 clones, about 74% found once. Material: peripheral blood. The source is a man aged 65 to 79 with COVID-19, enrolled during active disease. The CDR3 runs from the conserved cysteine through the conserved F or W. Each record gives: V gene, CDR3 protein.

v_call: TRBV6-2/TRBV6-3
cdr3_aa: CASSQGQTYEQYF

v_call: TRBV28
cdr3_aa: CASRPAQGYEQYF

v_call: TRBV9
cdr3_aa: CASSVDHRGTEAFF

v_call: TRBV30
cdr3_aa: CAWSVRDNQPQHF

v_call: TRBV13
cdr3_aa: CASSLQGVYGYTF

v_call: TRBV6-2/TRBV6-3
cdr3_aa: CASSYEAGDGYTF

v_call: TRBV29-1
cdr3_aa: CSVEVLAGGGTGELFF

v_call: TRBV5-8
cdr3_aa: CASSFSGSSYNSPLHF

v_call: TRBV11-2
cdr3_aa: CASSLERGSYEQYF

v_call: TRBV15
cdr3_aa: CATSRGGTRGKDTQYF

v_call: TRBV7-3
cdr3_aa: CASSPFGRVAGDTGELFF

v_call: TRBV21-1
cdr3_aa: CASSKDLAGEDEQFF

v_call: TRBV6-4
cdr3_aa: CASEESSTGELFF

v_call: TRBV23-1
cdr3_aa: CASSPGTATSGRLDGELFF

v_call: TRBV5-8
cdr3_aa: CASSLGTSGKNIQYF

v_call: TRBV5-4
cdr3_aa: CASRRGQGSTEAFF

v_call: TRBV7-3
cdr3_aa: CATRGAGGTEAFF

v_call: TRBV28
cdr3_aa: CASSLAALADTQYF

v_call: TRBV7-8
cdr3_aa: CASSHRNPSGNLYEQYF

v_call: TRBV4-1
cdr3_aa: CASSQDAPSGTYEQYF

v_call: TRBV5-1
cdr3_aa: CASSLENGYEQYF

v_call: TRBV11-2
cdr3_aa: CASSPPTGVYEQYF

v_call: TRBV15
cdr3_aa: CATSSLQLTGLDEQYF

v_call: TRBV11-2
cdr3_aa: CASSWRDREERDSYEQYF

v_call: TRBV3-1/TRBV3-2
cdr3_aa: CASSQSYGQSYTF

v_call: TRBV4-2
cdr3_aa: CASSPSKVASGSDEQFF

v_call: TRBV3-1/TRBV3-2
cdr3_aa: CASSQGPASYNEQFF

v_call: TRBV27
cdr3_aa: CASSFVGAHEQYF

v_call: TRBV30
cdr3_aa: CAWIRPGAYNEQFF

v_call: TRBV6-1
cdr3_aa: CASSESDRGLYGYTF

v_call: TRBV6-6
cdr3_aa: CASRHYSETFEAFF

v_call: TRBV6-2/TRBV6-3
cdr3_aa: CASSKGPGLGNQPQHF

v_call: TRBV9
cdr3_aa: CASSPLGPQGSRELYF

v_call: TRBV19
cdr3_aa: CASSPDLRLSGNTIYF

v_call: TRBV6-6
cdr3_aa: CASIKARQANQPQHF

v_call: TRBV5-4
cdr3_aa: CASSLYSGSGAYEQYF

v_call: TRBV18
cdr3_aa: CATTPSEIGTGELFF

v_call: TRBV2
cdr3_aa: CASSSGLADQETQYF

v_call: TRBV5-1
cdr3_aa: CASTIQGASTGELFF

v_call: TRBV25-1
cdr3_aa: CASTQGSYNSPLHF

v_call: TRBV7-2
cdr3_aa: CASSLGYGPGGPQYF

v_call: TRBV5-1
cdr3_aa: CASSLGQGPEAFF

v_call: TRBV6-4
cdr3_aa: CASSVELGGTEAFF

v_call: TRBV28
cdr3_aa: CASSTYGPNGLAGGLHTQYF

v_call: TRBV14
cdr3_aa: CASSQVSEAFF

v_call: TRBV5-1
cdr3_aa: CASSLGPLAGQETQYF

v_call: TRBV5-1
cdr3_aa: CASSPYSGNTIYF

v_call: TRBV27
cdr3_aa: CASHPGQGAGARGNEQFF

v_call: TRBV9
cdr3_aa: CASSPRQWGDEQYF

v_call: TRBV3-1/TRBV3-2
cdr3_aa: CASSLPGPSEAFF

v_call: TRBV15
cdr3_aa: CATSRDSRRGGDTQYF

v_call: TRBV19
cdr3_aa: CASRPAGGRDTEAFF

v_call: TRBV28
cdr3_aa: CASSKYEQATVNQPQHF